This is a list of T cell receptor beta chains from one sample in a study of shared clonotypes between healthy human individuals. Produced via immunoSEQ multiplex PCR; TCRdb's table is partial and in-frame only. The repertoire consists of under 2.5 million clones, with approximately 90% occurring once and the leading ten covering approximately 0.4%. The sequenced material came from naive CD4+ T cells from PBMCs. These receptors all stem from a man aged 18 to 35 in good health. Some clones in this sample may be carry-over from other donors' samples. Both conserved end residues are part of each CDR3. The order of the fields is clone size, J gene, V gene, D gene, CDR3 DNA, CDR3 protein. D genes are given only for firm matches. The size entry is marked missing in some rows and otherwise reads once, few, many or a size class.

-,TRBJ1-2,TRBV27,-,TGTGCCAGCAGTAAAGGACACCTTAACTATGGCTACACCTTC,CASSKGHLNYGYTF
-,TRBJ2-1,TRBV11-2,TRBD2,TGTGCCAGCAGCCAGGGGATAGCGGGAGACTCCTACAATGAGCAGTTCTTC,CASSQGIAGDSYNEQFF
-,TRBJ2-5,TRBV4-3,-,TGCGCCAGCAGCCAAGCGCCAGGGTACCAAGAGACCCAGTACTTC,CASSQAPGYQETQYF
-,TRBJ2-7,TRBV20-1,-,TGCAGTGCTTTATCGGGGTACGAGCAGTACTTC,CSALSGYEQYF
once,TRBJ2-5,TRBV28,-,TGTGCCAGCACAAGTGCCCTCCAAGAGACCCAGTACTTC,CASTSALQETQYF
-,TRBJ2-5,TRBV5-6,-,TGTGCCAGCAGCACCAAACGGGGAGGTGGGGAGACCCAGTACTTC,CASSTKRGGGETQYF
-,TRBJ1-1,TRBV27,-,TGTGCCAGCAGTTTCCAGGGGAAGACTGAAGCTTTCTTT,CASSFQGKTEAFF
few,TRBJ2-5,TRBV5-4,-,TGTGCCAGCAGCTCAGCCTACGTGGAGACCCAGTACTTC,CASSSAYVETQYF
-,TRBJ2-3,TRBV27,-,TGTGCCAGCAGTTCGAGGGGCGCAGATACGCAGTATTTT,CASSSRGADTQYF
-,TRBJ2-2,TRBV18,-,TGTGCCAGCTCACCACGGCGAGGGCAGCACACCGGGGAGCTGTTTTTT,CASSPRRGQHTGELFF
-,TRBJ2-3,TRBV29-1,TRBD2,TGCAGCGTTGTTCTAGCGGGAGGGAGCACAGATACGCAGTATTTT,CSVVLAGGSTDTQYF